These 5 T cell receptor beta chains came from one sample sequenced in a study of response to subunit inactivated influenza vaccine. TCRdb independently ran MiXCR on the RT-PCR reads; one entry per CDR3 protein. The sample includes about 780,000 distinct CDR3 sequences, approximately 18% of them seen just once. This specimen was PBMCs from blood, taken 5 days after vaccination. These receptors all come from a man aged 50-59 years who received an inactivated influenza vaccine.

The chain has TRBV7-2 and TRBJ2-4, with a possible D match to TRBD1 (5 bases). The CDR3 contains 16 residues. Trimming shortened V by 7 bases and J by 7 bases, and 23 bases separated the two germline ends. Per the germline V gene, CDR1 is SGHTA and CDR2 is FQGNSA. CDR3 residues: CASTPQTGRVGNIQYF. CDR3 DNA: TGTGCCAGCACCCCCCAAACGGGCAGGGTCGGGAACATTCAGTACTTC.

This clonotype was seen only a few times. The gene calls are TRBV5-1 and TRBJ2-7, with TRBD2 matching 7 bases. V shed 1 base, J shed 2 bases, and the junction held 9 bases outside the gene matches. This CDR3 is built from 16 residues. The germline V gene encodes CDR1 SGHRS and CDR2 YFSETQ. The CDR3 protein is CASSLHGEGLPYEQYF. CDR3 nucleotide sequence: TGCGCCAGCAGCTTGCATGGGGAGGGCCTCCCCTACGAGCAGTACTTC.

This clonotype was counted between two and nine times. The chain is built from TRBV12-3 or TRBV12-4 and TRBJ1-5; D ambiguous. The CDR3 sequence is 13 residues long. The ends were cut back, 5 bases at V and 8 bases at J, with 13 bases in the middle. CDR3 sequence (DNA): TGTGCCAGCAGTGGAGCCGTTACAAAGCCCCAGCATTTT. Protein sequence: CASSGAVTKPQHF.

This chain links TRBV12-3 or TRBV12-4 with TRBJ2-1; TRBD2 matches 12 bases. After removal of 6 bases from V and 5 bases from J, the junction contained 2 bases not matched to a gene. This CDR3 has 14 amino acids. CDR3 sequence (DNA): TGTGCCAGCAGAACTAGCGGGAGGCACAATGAGCAGTTCTTC. Translating gives CASRTSGRHNEQFF.

This clonotype was detected a few times. The CDR3 region has the DNA TGTGCCAGCAGCGCATCCGGGACTAGTAGTGAGCAGTTCTTC. This codes for CASSASGTSSEQFF. The genes are TRBV7-2 and TRBJ2-1, with 8 nucleotides matching TRBD2. There are 14 residues in the CDR3. From germline, CDR1 is SGHTA and CDR2 FQGNSA. The J segment lost 9 bases and the V segment lost 5 bases, leaving 9 bases of the junction unmatched.